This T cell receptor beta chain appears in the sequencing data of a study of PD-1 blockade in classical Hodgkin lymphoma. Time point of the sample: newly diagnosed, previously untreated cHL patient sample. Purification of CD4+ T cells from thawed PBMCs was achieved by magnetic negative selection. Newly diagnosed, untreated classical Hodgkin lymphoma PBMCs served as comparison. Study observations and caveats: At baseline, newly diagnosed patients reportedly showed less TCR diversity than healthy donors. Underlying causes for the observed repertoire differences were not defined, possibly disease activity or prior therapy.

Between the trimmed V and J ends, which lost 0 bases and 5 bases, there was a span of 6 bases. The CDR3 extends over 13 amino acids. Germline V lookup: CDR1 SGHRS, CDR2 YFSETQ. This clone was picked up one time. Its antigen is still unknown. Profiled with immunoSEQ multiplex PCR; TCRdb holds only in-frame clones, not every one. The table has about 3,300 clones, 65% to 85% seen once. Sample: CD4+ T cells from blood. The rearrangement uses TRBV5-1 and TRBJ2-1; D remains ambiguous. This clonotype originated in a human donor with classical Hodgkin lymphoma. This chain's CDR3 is CASSLGMDNEQFF. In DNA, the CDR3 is TGCGCCAGCAGCTTGGGAATGGACAATGAGCAGTTCTTC.